One and the same sample provided the 17 T cell receptor beta chains below, sequenced in a study of blood T cell repertoires in COVID-19. Libraries were prepared by immunoSEQ multiplex PCR; TCRdb keeps only in-frame clonotypes and omits some of them. The sample has approximately 140,000 clones; around 83% are singletons. The sequenced sample consisted of peripheral blood. The receptors shown here come from a human donor in a cohort sampled during active COVID-19.

This clone was observed a handful of times. The chain has TRBV14 and TRBJ1-2, with TRBD1 matching over 8 bases. The CDR3 extends over 17 amino acids. Germline-derived CDR1 and CDR2 are SGHDN and FVKESK. With 3 bases clipped from V and 0 bases from J, the junction kept 9 bases outside the gene matches. CDR3 DNA: TGTGCCAGCAGCCAGGGGGACAGGTCGTTGGCTAACTATGGCTACACCTTC. Translated: CASSQGDRSLANYGYTF.

The gene calls are TRBV7-3 and TRBJ2-1; 12 bases match TRBD2. With V trimmed by 5 bases and J by 4 bases, 6 bases remained unmatched. CDR3 size: 16 residues. Germline V lookup: CDR1 SGHTA, CDR2 FQGTGA. CDR3 coding DNA: TGTGCCAGCAGCATACCGCTAGCGGGGGGGTACAATGAGCAGTTCTTC. This translates into CASSIPLAGGYNEQFF.

The V gene is TRBV20-1, the J gene TRBJ2-6; no firm D call. The CDR3 sequence is 13 residues long. CDR1 DFQATT and CDR2 SNEGSKA come from the germline V gene (reference sequence). Trimming removed 3 bases from V and 1 base from J, with 4 bases in between. In nucleotides, the CDR3 is TGCAGTGCTAGTCCGTCTGGGGCCAACGTCCTGACTTTC. It encodes CSASPSGANVLTF.

This clone was detected many times. CDR3 sequence (DNA): TGTGCCAGCAGCTTGGGACAGCTCACAGATACGCAGTATTTT. This encodes CASSLGQLTDTQYF. The chain combines TRBV5-5 with TRBJ2-3; a possible D gene is TRBD1 (5 bases). The CDR3 consists of 14 residues. Per germline, CDR1 SGHKS and CDR2 YYEKEE (reference sequence). With 0 bases removed from V and 2 bases from J, the gap between germline ends came to 7 bases.

The chain combines TRBV3-1 (or the pseudogene TRBV3-2) with TRBJ2-2; 7 bases align to TRBD1. Germline V gives CDR1 LGHDT, CDR2 YNNKEL (reference sequence). This CDR3 has 14 amino acids. V lost 7 bases, J lost 7 bases, and 9 bases stayed unmatched. The CDR3 bases are TGTGCCAGCACCGGGACAGCATTGGGCGGGGAGCTGTTTTTT. Translating gives CASTGTALGGELFF.

The genes are TRBV6-5 and TRBJ2-7; D is possibly TRBD2 (5 bases). Germline values: CDR1 MNHEY, CDR2 SVGAGI. The CDR3 consists of 14 residues. The V and J ends lost 8 bases and 4 bases respectively, with 18 bases between them. CDR3 DNA sequence: TGTGCCAGCGGGAACAGCCCGGAGGTATACGAGCAGTACTTC. It yields the protein CASGNSPEVYEQYF.

This chain links TRBV7-3 with TRBJ2-1; 10 nucleotides agree with TRBD2. This CDR3 has 15 amino acids. V was clipped by 5 bases and J by 2 bases; unmatched bases: 3. Per the germline V gene, CDR1 is SGHTA and CDR2 is FQGTGA. CDR3 loop: CASSDLAGAYNEQFF. CDR3 DNA: TGTGCCAGCAGCGACCTAGCGGGGGCCTACAATGAGCAGTTCTTC. The entire variable domain, with the rest obtained from reference TRBV7-3 and TRBJ2-1, is as follows: GAGVSQTPSNKVTEKGKYVELRCDPISGHTALYWYRQSLGQGPEFLIYFQGTGAADDSGLPNDRFFAVRPEGSVSTLKIQRTERGDSAVYLCASSDLAGAYNEQFFGPGTRLTVL.

The chain employs TRBV9 and TRBJ2-1; D might be TRBD2 (5 bases). The CDR3 runs 14 residues. V was pared by 5 bases and J by 2 bases, with 11 bases between. CDR1 SGDLS and CDR2 YYNGEE come from the germline V gene. In nucleotides, the CDR3 is TGTGCCAGCAGGCCCGGACTTGCCTACAATGAGCAGTTCTTC. This sequence encodes CASRPGLAYNEQFF.

J is TRBJ2-7 and V is TRBV20-1; 8 bases are a match to TRBD1. V shed 6 bases and J 6 bases; nucleotides not matched to a gene: 4. The CDR3 is 11 residues long. CDR1 is DFQATT and CDR2 is SNEGSKA in the germline V gene (reference sequence). The CDR3 reads CSARTGIEQYF. The CDR3, as DNA: TGCAGTGCAAGGACAGGGATCGAGCAGTACTTC.

This clone was recorded at least ten times. The rearrangement joins TRBV7-9 to TRBJ2-1, with D tentatively TRBD2 (5 bases). CDR1 SEHNR and CDR2 FQNEAQ come from the germline V gene (reference sequence). This CDR3 is 15 amino acids long. With 1 base removed from V and 8 bases from J, the gap between germline ends came to 15 bases. The CDR3 DNA is TGTGCCAGCAGCTTAGGAGCGCCGCCCGGGGATGAGCAGTTCTTC. Protein: CASSLGAPPGDEQFF.

The chain is built from TRBV28 and TRBJ2-5; TRBD2 might be the D (5 bases). V shed 5 bases and J shed 5 bases, with 15 bases lying between them. This CDR3 spans 14 amino acids. Germline CDR1 MDHEN, CDR2 SYDVKM. The chain's CDR3 is CASSPWTDNETQYF. CDR3 coding DNA: TGTGCCAGCAGTCCATGGACTGATAATGAGACCCAGTACTTC.

This clone turned up a few times. V is TRBV7-6 and J is TRBJ2-2; no firm D call. CDR3 length: 12 residues. The V end lost 5 bases, the J end lost 7 bases, and 8 bases lay between the germline ends. Germline V gene sequence: CDR1 SGHVS, CDR2 FNYEAQ. The CDR3 protein is CASSPSVGELFF. CDR3 sequence (DNA): TGTGCCAGCAGCCCGTCGGTCGGGGAGCTGTTTTTT.

In regard to this clone: One junction end disagrees with the germline gene, perhaps due to a read error. The chain employs TRBV13 and TRBJ2-4; D perhaps matches TRBD2 (6 bases). Germline CDR1 is PRHDT and CDR2 is FYEKMQ (reference sequence). This CDR3 comprises 17 residues. The CDR3 DNA is TGTGCCAGCAGCGTAGGAGGGAGAATTGGTACCAAAAACATTCAGTACTTC. Residues: CASSVGGRIGTKNIQYF.

The chain carries TRBV6-1 and TRBJ1-2, with 7 bases fitting TRBD1. CDR3 size: 15 residues. With V trimmed by 1 base and J by 6 bases, 8 bases remained unmatched. The germline gives CDR1 MNHNS, CDR2 SASEGT. The CDR3 DNA reads as TGTGCCAGCAGTGAAGAGAGGGGGCGGCGGGATGGCTACACCTTC. This codes for CASSEERGRRDGYTF.

The rearrangement uses TRBV18 and TRBJ1-4; no firm D call. The CDR3 contains 12 residues. Germline values: CDR1 KGHSH, CDR2 LQKENI. V was cut by 3 bases and J by 8 bases, with 7 bases left in between. The CDR3 is CASSPSREKLFF. In DNA form, the CDR3 reads TGTGCCAGCTCACCCTCGAGGGAAAAACTGTTTTTT. The entire variable domain, with the rest obtained from reference TRBV18 and TRBJ1-4, is as follows: NAGVMQNPRHLVRRRGQEARLRCSPMKGHSHVYWYRQLPEEGLKFMVYLQKENIIDESGMPKERFSAEFPKEGPSILRIQQVVRGDSAAYFCASSPSREKLFFGSGTQLSVL.

This clone is a singleton in its sample. The chain is built from TRBV7-2 and TRBJ2-3; TRBD2 matches at 14 bases. CDR3 size: 14 residues. Per germline, CDR1 SGHTA and CDR2 FQGNSA. With V trimmed by 3 bases and J by 11 bases, 4 bases remained unmatched. DNA for the CDR3: TGTGCCAGCAGCTTCGGGACTAGCGGGAGTGTGCAGTATTTT. Amino acid sequence: CASSFGTSGSVQYF.

The rearrangement uses TRBV27 and TRBJ1-6, with a tentative D call TRBD1 (6 bases). The germline V gene encodes CDR1 MNHEY and CDR2 SMNVEV (reference sequence). V dropped 4 bases and J dropped 13 bases, with 20 bases sitting between them. The CDR3 runs to 15 residues. In DNA form, the CDR3 reads TGTGCCAGCAGTTCTTACACAGGGATGGCCTCTCCCCTCCACTTT. It encodes CASSSYTGMASPLHF.